The entry that follows covers one TCR beta chain sequence. The trim removed 4 bases at V and 4 bases at J, leaving 3 bases unmatched. The CDR3 length is 13 residues. The germline gives CDR1 MDHEN, CDR2 SYDVKM. Study processing details: By means of reference gene primer amplification, nucleated cell counts were estimated. Libraries were prepared by immunoSEQ multiplex PCR; TCRdb keeps only in-frame clonotypes and omits some of them. For V, J and clone size, that table is used; D and trimming come from the DNA. The sample holds a few hundred thousand clones, around 87% seen once. The data originate from a study of blood T cell repertoires in COVID-19.

The receptor comes from a woman between 40 and 55 years old with COVID-19, enrolled during active disease. The chain couples TRBV28 to TRBJ1-1; TRBD1 agrees at 7 bases. What was sequenced was peripheral blood. CDR3 nucleotides: TGTGCCAGCAGTTCGCCAGGGGGCACTGAAGCTTTCTTT. Amino acid sequence: CASSSPGGTEAFF.